Listed here are 30 T cell receptor beta chains from one sample, sequenced in a study of OX40 agonist ivuxolimab in advanced cancers. Here immunoSEQ multiplex PCR was the method, and the copy in TCRdb shows in-frame clones only, minus some. The data show about 12,000 clones, less than 80% seen once. The sequencing here drew on CD4+ or CD8+ T cells sorted from blood, taken in a trial of the OX40 agonist ivuxolimab. The source of these receptors is an adult with an advanced solid tumor such as melanoma, head and neck, liver or kidney cancer.

The rearrangement joins TRBV2 to TRBJ2-2; 8 bases line up with TRBD2. Germline V gene data show CDR1 as SNHLY and CDR2 as FYNNEI. The V gene end was trimmed by 7 bases and the J gene end by 1 base; junction bases not matched to a gene: 2. This CDR3 has 14 residues. The CDR3 DNA sequence: TGTGCCAGCAAGAGCGGGAGGAACACCGGGGAGCTGTTTTTT. Its protein is CASKSGRNTGELFF.

This rearrangement joins TRBV7-2 to TRBJ2-3, with a weak D call TRBD2 (5 bases). This CDR3 contains 14 residues. Per germline, CDR1 SGHTA and CDR2 FQGNSA. Trimming removed 0 bases from V and 1 base from J, with 5 bases in between. The DNA for the CDR3 is TGTGCCAGCAGCTTAGCGGGAGGCACAGATACGCAGTATTTT. Translating it yields CASSLAGGTDTQYF.

This chain uses TRBV28 with TRBJ2-7; maybe TRBD2 (6 bases). V was pared by 6 bases and J by 4 bases, with 16 bases between. Germline CDR1 is MDHEN and CDR2 is SYDVKM. This CDR3 is built from 14 residues. The CDR3 DNA follows: TGTGCCAGCAGCGATACCTCGGGACTTTACGAGCAGTACTTC. Translated: CASSDTSGLYEQYF. The full variable domain, in which reference TRBV28 and TRBJ2-7 provide the parts outside the CDR3, is DVKVTQSSRYLVKRTGEKVFLECVQDMDHENMFWYRQDPGLGLRLIYFSYDVKMKEKGDIPEGYSVSREKKERFSLILESASTNQTSMYLCASSDTSGLYEQYFGPGTRLTVT.

This clone is deemed medium-sized (0.01 to 0.1%). The chain joins TRBV14 to TRBJ2-4; 9 nucleotides agree with TRBD1. The CDR3 is 15 residues long. J gave up 6 bases and V 4 bases, and 7 bases lay outside the gene matches. The germline V gene has CDR1 SGHDN and CDR2 FVKESK. The CDR3 loop reads CASSPLGDRVNIQYF. Here the CDR3 DNA reads TGTGCCAGCAGCCCCTTAGGGGACAGGGTAAACATTCAGTACTTC.

The rearrangement joins TRBV4-2 to TRBJ2-7; 10 bases map to TRBD1. Per the germline V gene, CDR1 is LGHNA and CDR2 is YNFKEQ. V was clipped by 4 bases and J by 5 bases; unmatched bases: 14. The CDR3 totals 17 residues. CDR3 nucleotides: TGTGCCAGCAGCCCTTTTGGAGACCGGACAGGGGGGAACGAGCAGTACTTC. Translation: CASSPFGDRTGGNEQYF.

The chain carries TRBV6-5 and TRBJ2-1; D might be TRBD2 (6 bases). Looked up from germline, CDR1 is MNHEY and CDR2 is SVGAGI. This CDR3 has 16 amino acids. The germline V and J ends were trimmed by 0 bases and 7 bases, with 16 bases remaining between them. This CDR3 reads CASSYSPAGTLNEQFF. In nucleotides, the CDR3 is TGTGCCAGCAGTTACTCGCCCGCGGGGACTTTGAATGAGCAGTTCTTC.

V usage is TRBV6-5 and J usage is TRBJ2-7; TRBD2 might be the D (5 bases). This CDR3 is built from 12 residues. CDR1 MNHEY and CDR2 SVGAGI come from the germline V gene. V lost 4 bases and J lost 12, with 16 bases in between. CDR3 coding DNA: TGTGCCAGCAGTTCCGGGGTTAGGCGCCCGTACTTC. Protein sequence: CASSSGVRRPYF.

V is TRBV4-1 and J is TRBJ2-5, with TRBD2 matching 14 bases. The ends lost 4 bases at V and 2 bases at J; junction bases unmatched: 9. Germline V gives CDR1 MGHRA, CDR2 YSYEKL. The CDR3 is 18 residues long. CDR3 DNA sequence: TGCGCCAGCAGCCTCGGGACTAGCGGGAGTAGACGGCAAGAGACCCAGTACTTC. It encodes CASSLGTSGSRRQETQYF.

The J gene is TRBJ2-3, the V gene TRBV4-1, with 9 nucleotides matching TRBD2. The CDR3 loop spans 15 amino acids. The germline CDR1 and CDR2 sequences are MGHRA and YSYEKL. V lost 1 base, J lost 7 bases, and 6 bases stayed unmatched. The CDR3 DNA follows: TGCGCCAGCAGCCAAGTTCTAGCGGGATCAAATACGCAGTATTTT. As protein: CASSQVLAGSNTQYF.

The J gene is TRBJ1-2, the V gene TRBV11-2; 8 nucleotides match TRBD1. This CDR3 is built from 15 residues. Trimming at V came to 1 base and at J to 6 bases, leaving 7 bases not matched to a gene. Germline CDR1 and CDR2: SGHAT and FQNNGV. Here the CDR3 reads CASSLARTGGDGYTF. CDR3 DNA sequence: TGTGCCAGCAGCTTAGCAAGAACAGGGGGTGATGGCTACACCTTC.

The chain uses TRBV5-1 and TRBJ2-5; 8 bases fit TRBD2. This CDR3 region has 15 residues. V trimming: 0 bases; J trimming: 2 bases; junction bases outside the gene matches: 3. Germline V gives CDR1 SGHRS, CDR2 YFSETQ. CDR3 bases: TGCGCCAGCAGCTTGGTCACGGGGGGGCAAGAGACCCAGTACTTC. Translation: CASSLVTGGQETQYF.

The rearrangement links TRBV4-1 to TRBJ1-1, with 8 positions matching TRBD1. V was pared by 0 bases and J by 0 bases, with 9 bases of the junction left unmatched. The germline V gene has CDR1 MGHRA and CDR2 YSYEKL. The CDR3 runs to 18 residues. The chain's CDR3 is CASSQEARGPWLNTEAFF. CDR3 nucleotide sequence: TGCGCCAGCAGCCAAGAGGCCAGGGGGCCTTGGTTGAACACTGAAGCTTTCTTT.

V and J are TRBV11-2 and TRBJ2-7; the match to TRBD1 covers 9 bases. Germline V gene sequence: CDR1 SGHAT, CDR2 FQNNGV. This CDR3 is 15 amino acids long. After removal of 4 bases from V and 4 bases from J, the junction contained 8 bases not matched to a gene. The CDR3, as DNA: TGTGCCAGCAGCTACGGACAGGGGCGGATGTACGAGCAGTACTTC. Protein: CASSYGQGRMYEQYF.

This sequence joins TRBV6-5 and TRBJ1-3, with a tentative D call TRBD1 (5 bases). The CDR3 contains 15 residues. Trimming left V 0 bases short and J 3 bases short, with 9 bases between. In germline, CDR1 is MNHEY, CDR2 SVGAGI. The CDR3 region has the DNA TGTGCCAGCAGTTACTCGTGGGGGAGTGGAAACACCATATATTTT. Protein product: CASSYSWGSGNTIYF.

In its sample, this clone was seen once. The chain combines TRBV5-1 with TRBJ1-2; D is uncertain. The CDR3 spans 14 residues. Germline CDR1 SGHRS, CDR2 YFSETQ. V lost 1 base to trimming and J lost 4 bases, with 11 bases between them. As DNA, the CDR3 is TGCGCCAGCAGCTTGTCGGCGGAGGCCTATGGCTACACCTTC. The encoded protein is CASSLSAEAYGYTF.

The chain couples TRBV6-5 to TRBJ2-7, with no clear D. Germline CDR1 is MNHEY and CDR2 is SVGAGI. Trimming removed 5 bases from V and 0 bases from J, with 8 bases in between. This CDR3 contains 13 residues. The CDR3 sequence is CASSKGPSYEQYF. The CDR3, as DNA: TGTGCCAGCAGTAAAGGTCCCTCCTACGAGCAGTACTTC.

The rearrangement joins TRBV28 to TRBJ2-3; D possibly corresponds to TRBD1 (7 bases). Germline CDR1 and CDR2: MDHEN and SYDVKM. With 5 bases removed from V and 2 bases from J, the gap between germline ends came to 14 bases. The CDR3 totals 15 residues. The CDR3 loop is CASSAGGFYTDTQYF. The CDR3 nucleotides are TGTGCCAGCAGTGCAGGGGGGTTTTACACAGATACGCAGTATTTT.

This clone was recorded a few times. This chain connects TRBV10-3 to TRBJ2-7; 9 nucleotides match TRBD1. Trimming removed 10 bases from V and 5 bases from J; junction bases left unmatched: 6. Germline values: CDR1 ENHRY, CDR2 SYGVKD. The CDR3 length is 12 residues. The CDR3 coding sequence is TGTGCCACCGGACAGGGGATCGACGAGCAGTACTTC. Protein: CATGQGIDEQYF.

This clone was seen once. The chain recombines TRBV28 with TRBJ2-7; 9 nucleotides align to TRBD2. Per the germline V gene, CDR1 is MDHEN and CDR2 is SYDVKM. The CDR3 spans 15 residues. The junction had 7 bases not matched to a gene; V was cut back by 6 bases and J by 1 base. The CDR3, as DNA: TGTGCCAGCAGGCGGCGGGGGGGGGCGTCCTACGAGCAGTACTTC. Translated: CASRRRGGASYEQYF.

The chain has TRBV5-1 and TRBJ2-5; 7 positions match TRBD1. The ends lost 4 bases at V and 11 bases at J; junction bases unmatched: 5. The germline V gene encodes CDR1 SGHRS and CDR2 YFSETQ. The CDR3 has 11 residues. The CDR3 DNA follows: TGCGCCAGCAGCGACAGGGTTGAGCAGTACTTC. Translated: CASSDRVEQYF. The variable domain in full, completed from reference TRBV5-1 and TRBJ2-5, reads KAGVTQTPRYLIKTRGQQVTLSCSPISGHRSVSWYQQTPGQGLQFLFEYFSETQRNKGNFPGRFSGRQFSNSRSEMNVSTLELGDSALYLCASSDRVEQYFGPGTRLLVL.

This clone has a handful of counts. This rearrangement joins TRBV5-6 to TRBJ1-1, with unresolved D. CDR3 size: 13 residues. Germline CDR1 SGHDT, CDR2 YYEEEE. The V end lost 4 bases, the J end lost 7 bases, and 14 bases lay between the germline ends. CDR3 amino acids: CASSPGPGLEAFF. DNA for the CDR3: TGTGCCAGCAGCCCAGGACCAGGACTTGAAGCTTTCTTT.

This clone was counted a few times. The chain is built from TRBV7-6 and TRBJ2-7; D unresolved. V dropped 3 bases and J dropped 2 bases, with 8 bases sitting between them. Germline V lookup: CDR1 SGHVS, CDR2 FNYEAQ. The CDR3 sequence is 13 residues long. CDR3 coding DNA: TGTGCCAGCAGCTTGGTGGGGACCTACGAGCAGTACTTC. The encoded protein is CASSLVGTYEQYF.

This clone was observed once. The chain has TRBV5-8 and TRBJ2-1; no firm D call. V was clipped by 4 bases and J by 6 bases, with 5 bases between them. CDR3 length: 11 amino acids. Germline lookup yields CDR1 SGHTS and CDR2 YDEGEE. The CDR3 nucleotides are TGTGCCAGCAGCGCTTCCAATGAGCAGTTCTTC. It specifies CASSASNEQFF.

The rearrangement links TRBV7-9 to TRBJ2-7, with D perhaps TRBD2 (6 bases). This CDR3 is built from 15 residues. The germline V gene has CDR1 SEHNR and CDR2 FQNEAQ (reference sequence). Deletions cut 5 bases from V and 2 bases from J, with 16 bases between. CDR3 region: CASSRGTVLTYEQYF. DNA of the CDR3: TGTGCCAGCAGCCGCGGGACCGTCCTTACCTACGAGCAGTACTTC.

This clone occurred a few times. The rearrangement joins TRBV2 to TRBJ2-4, with no clear D. The CDR3 is made up of 13 amino acids. V was trimmed by 8 bases and J by 0 bases, leaving 8 bases between them. CDR1 and CDR2 from the germline V gene are SNHLY and FYNNEI. The CDR3 region is CASGLIAKNIQYF. The CDR3 DNA follows: TGTGCCAGCGGCCTTATAGCCAAAAACATTCAGTACTTC.

The chain's CDR3 is CASSSRDRGNEQYF. The CDR3 DNA follows: TGTGCCAGCAGCTCCCGGGACAGGGGCAACGAGCAGTACTTC. V usage is TRBV7-9 and J usage is TRBJ2-7; 10 bases align to TRBD1. V shed 4 bases, J shed 5 bases, and the junction held 5 bases outside the gene matches. The CDR3 covers 14 residues. CDR1 is SEHNR, CDR2 FQNEAQ, per germline (reference sequence).

DNA of the CDR3: TGTGCCAGCAGCTTAGAGGGGGCAAGCAATCAGCCCCAGCATTTT. It translates to CASSLEGASNQPQHF. This rearrangement joins TRBV7-9 to TRBJ1-5, with 7 bases identical to TRBD1. Unmatched junction bases numbered 1, after V lost 1 base and J lost 1 base. Germline CDR1 reads SEHNR; CDR2 reads FQNEAQ (reference sequence). The CDR3 sequence is 15 residues long.

The CDR3 is CASSLLEETQYF. The CDR3 nucleotides are TGTGCCAGCAGCCTCCTTGAAGAGACCCAGTACTTC. The rearrangement joins TRBV7-9 to TRBJ2-5; D not resolved. This CDR3 is built from 12 residues. The germline CDR1 and CDR2 sequences are SEHNR and FQNEAQ (reference sequence). Trimming took 5 bases from V and 3 from J, leaving 7 bases between them.

The chain is built from TRBV10-3 and TRBJ1-4; D perhaps matches TRBD1 (5 bases). CDR1 and CDR2 from the germline V gene are ENHRY and SYGVKD. Trimming took 8 bases from V and 7 from J, leaving 14 bases between them. CDR3 size: 13 residues. DNA of the CDR3: TGTGCCATCTCGGGGGACGTCACTGAAAAACTGTTTTTT. It specifies CAISGDVTEKLFF.

The V and J genes are TRBV6-5 and TRBJ2-1, with D tentatively TRBD1 (5 bases). In germline, CDR1 is MNHEY, CDR2 SVGAGI. This CDR3 has 14 amino acids. Trimming took 0 bases from V and 8 from J, leaving 11 bases between them. CDR3 DNA: TGTGCCAGCAGTTACTCTTTTAGGGGTGATGAGCAGTTCTTC. Residues: CASSYSFRGDEQFF.